This section outlines one T cell receptor beta chain sequence together with its context. The antigen is not known. The sample originates from a study of T cell responses to AZD1222 COVID-19 vaccine. Study results and caveats: Epitopes outside B.1.351 and B.1.1.7 mutated regions reportedly drew nearly half of spike TCRs. Every sample of the repertoires postdated the peak T cell response. Spike-wide vaccine-associated CD4 TCRs dominated at 160-218 and 743-854.

Only in-frame clones appear in the TCRdb table, and some are missing; sequencing was by immunoSEQ multiplex PCR. Among 50,000 to 60,000 clones, about 90% were seen once, and the ten largest hold approximately 14%. This receptor was obtained from an adult in good health. The sequences come from peripheral blood, collected on day 0 of AZD1222 vaccination.

CDR3 in amino acids: CASSSGPIWYIQYF. The CDR3 DNA reads TGTGCCAGCAGCTCTGGGCCTATCTGGTACATTCAGTACTTC. V and J are TRBV7-9 and TRBJ2-4; D not certain. Trimming cost V 4 bases and J 8 bases, with 15 bases left between them. The length of the CDR3 is 14 residues. Germline V lookup: CDR1 SEHNR, CDR2 FQNEAQ (reference sequence).